A single sample gave rise to the 24 T cell receptor beta chains below, sequenced in a study of cytomegalovirus exposure and HLA in healthy donors. A multiplex PCR was run with 60 Vbeta primers and 13 Jbeta primers. The repertoire was sequenced with immunoSEQ multiplex PCR; TCRdb's copy has only in-frame clones and lacks some. The data contain around 190,000 clones, 70% to 75% of them seen just once; the ten biggest clones take up approximately 5%. Sequences were obtained from PBMCs. The receptors derive from a man under 40 in good health and CMV-seropositive.

This clone was recorded once. The chain carries TRBV9 and TRBJ1-5; D remains ambiguous. V gave up 0 bases and J gave up 6 bases, with 13 bases separating them. Germline CDR1 reads SGDLS; CDR2 reads YYNGEE. This CDR3 has 15 amino acids. CDR3 loop: CASSVGAEVGQPQHF. DNA of the CDR3: TGTGCCAGCAGCGTAGGGGCGGAGGTGGGTCAGCCCCAGCATTTT.

The gene calls are TRBV6-1 and TRBJ2-1, with D possibly being TRBD2 (5 bases). Germline-derived CDR1 and CDR2 are MNHNS and SASEGT. This CDR3 has 13 amino acids. V lost 1 base, J lost 10 bases, and 11 bases lay in between. The CDR3 DNA is TGTGCCAGCAGTGAAGTTCGGGGAAGCGAGCAGTTCTTC. Translated, it gives CASSEVRGSEQFF.

The V call is TRBV2, the J call TRBJ1-5; 7 nucleotides align to TRBD1. Germline CDR1 SNHLY, CDR2 FYNNEI. CDR3 length: 14 amino acids. After removal of 4 bases from V and 5 bases from J, the junction contained 5 bases not matched to a gene. For the CDR3, the DNA is TGTGCCAGCAGTGGAAGGGGGCTGTATCAGCCCCAGCATTTT. Its translation is CASSGRGLYQPQHF.

The chain combines TRBV13 with TRBJ2-6, with no clear D. There are 15 residues in the CDR3. The V end lost 3 bases, the J end lost 0 bases, and 6 bases lay between the germline ends. CDR1 PRHDT and CDR2 FYEKMQ come from the germline V gene (reference sequence). The CDR3 coding sequence is TGTGCCAGCAGCTTGCTAGTCTCTGGGGCCAACGTCCTGACTTTC. It is translated as CASSLLVSGANVLTF. Based on the CDR3 plus reference TRBV13 and TRBJ2-6, the full variable domain is AAGVIQSPRHLIKEKRETATLKCYPIPRHDTVYWYQQGPGQDPQFLISFYEKMQSDKGSIPDRFSAQQFSDYHSELNMSSLELGDSALYFCASSLLVSGANVLTFGAGSRLTVL.

V is TRBV7-6 and J is TRBJ1-2; a weak D match, TRBD1 (6 bases). The CDR3 contains 15 residues. Germline V gene lookup returns CDR1 SGHVS and CDR2 FNYEAQ. The ends were cut back, 5 bases at V and 4 bases at J, with 17 bases in the middle. CDR3 sequence reads: CASSPGQGSPYGYTF. In DNA, the CDR3 is TGTGCCAGCAGCCCGGGACAAGGCTCACCCTATGGCTACACCTTC.

The V call is TRBV5-6, the J call TRBJ2-2, with TRBD2 matching 9 bases. Trimming at V came to 2 bases and at J to 0 bases, leaving 2 bases not matched to a gene. Per the germline V gene, CDR1 is SGHDT and CDR2 is YYEEEE. CDR3 length: 16 amino acids. The CDR3 DNA is TGTGCCAGCAGCTTAAGCGGGGGGCCGAACACCGGGGAGCTGTTTTTT. Translated, it gives CASSLSGGPNTGELFF. The entire variable domain, with the rest obtained from reference TRBV5-6 and TRBJ2-2, is as follows: DAGVTQSPTHLIKTRGQQVTLRCSPKSGHDTVSWYQQALGQGPQFIFQYYEEEERQRGNFPDRFSGHQFPNYSSELNVNALLLGDSALYLCASSLSGGPNTGELFFGEGSRLTVL.

Note on this clone: The junction does not match germline at one end; this may be a read error. The chain links TRBV7-9 to TRBJ2-3, with D possibly matching TRBD1 (6 bases). This CDR3 is built from 16 residues. CDR1 and CDR2 from the germline V gene are SEHNR and FQNEAQ (reference sequence). CDR3 amino acids: CSSSLQGGVRQDTQYF. The CDR3 nucleotides read TGTTCCAGCAGCCTACAGGGTGGGGTCCGGCAAGATACGCAGTATTTT.

The V call is TRBV4-1, the J call TRBJ2-3; perhaps TRBD2 as D (7 bases). In germline, CDR1 is MGHRA, CDR2 YSYEKL. The CDR3 runs to 16 residues. Trimming took off 4 bases at V and 5 bases at J, with 19 bases between the two ends. The CDR3 DNA sequence: TGCGCCAGCAGCCTAAGTCAAGGGGGGGTGGTAGATACGCAGTATTTT. Amino acid sequence: CASSLSQGGVVDTQYF.

The rearrangement joins TRBV7-3 to TRBJ2-3, with 9 bases matching TRBD1. The V gene's germline CDR1 is SGHTA and CDR2 FQGTGA. J was trimmed by 5 bases and V by 3 bases; bases with no gene match: 9. This CDR3 contains 16 residues. In DNA form, the CDR3 reads TGTGCCAGCAGCTTTACAGGGGGCGCTGATGGAGATACGCAGTATTTT. This sequence encodes CASSFTGGADGDTQYF.

J is TRBJ2-3 and V is TRBV9; D not certain. The V and J ends lost 3 bases and 6 bases respectively, with 8 bases between them. The germline gives CDR1 SGDLS, CDR2 YYNGEE. This CDR3 spans 12 amino acids. The CDR3 sequence is CASSALLDTQYF. The CDR3 nucleotides are TGTGCCAGCAGCGCCCTTTTGGATACGCAGTATTTT.

In this sample, this clone turned up a few times. The rearrangement uses TRBV7-2 and TRBJ2-7; 9 nucleotides match TRBD1. The CDR3 consists of 13 residues. With 6 bases clipped from V and 2 bases from J, the junction kept 2 bases outside the gene matches. Germline V gene sequence: CDR1 SGHTA, CDR2 FQGNSA. The CDR3 spells CASRTGGPYEQYF. The CDR3 region has the DNA TGTGCCAGCAGGACAGGGGGGCCCTACGAGCAGTACTTC. The whole variable domain, filled in from reference TRBV7-2 and TRBJ2-7, reads GAGVSQSPSNKVTEKGKDVELRCDPISGHTALYWYRQSLGQGLEFLIYFQGNSAPDKSGLPSDRFSAERTGGSVSTLTIQRTQQEDSAVYLCASRTGGPYEQYFGPGTRLTVT.

This clone came up a few times. The chain joins TRBV19 to TRBJ1-5, with 8 bases that match TRBD1. The CDR3 contains 15 residues. J lost 3 bases, V lost 5 bases, and 6 bases had no gene match. Germline V gene lookup returns CDR1 LNHDA and CDR2 SQIVND (reference sequence). CDR3 loop: CASSLGQANNQPQHF. The CDR3 bases are TGTGCCAGTAGTTTGGGACAGGCGAACAATCAGCCCCAGCATTTT.

The rearrangement links TRBV25-1 to TRBJ2-1; TRBD2 aligns across 9 bases. CDR3 length: 16 amino acids. Germline V gives CDR1 MGHDK, CDR2 SYGVNS. V lost 1 base and J lost 5; bases outside the gene matches: 6. CDR3 in DNA: TGTGCCAGCAGTGAATTCGGACTAGCGTTCGACAATGAGCAGTTCTTC. Amino acids: CASSEFGLAFDNEQFF.

This chain joins TRBV7-9 and TRBJ2-7; the match to TRBD1 covers 12 bases. Germline lookup yields CDR1 SEHNR and CDR2 FQNEAQ (reference sequence). V trimming: 3 bases; J trimming: 3 bases; junction bases outside the gene matches: 3. This CDR3 contains 15 residues. The CDR3 region is CASSLGDRGLYEQYF. The CDR3 region has the DNA TGTGCCAGCAGCTTGGGGGACAGGGGGCTCTACGAGCAGTACTTC.

The rearrangement joins TRBV11-3 to TRBJ2-1; TRBD2 matches at 7 bases. Germline values: CDR1 SGHNT, CDR2 YENEEA. This CDR3 is built from 16 residues. V lost 5 bases and J lost 3; bases outside the gene matches: 10. CDR3 sequence reads: CASSPIWGGGYNEQFF. Written as DNA, the CDR3 is TGTGCCAGCAGCCCCATCTGGGGGGGTGGCTACAATGAGCAGTTCTTC.

V and J are TRBV6-1 and TRBJ1-5; D is unresolved. Trimming left V 4 bases short and J 0 bases short, with 10 bases between. Germline V CDR1 and CDR2: MNHNS, SASEGT. The CDR3 extends over 15 amino acids. The CDR3 region is CASSVGRYSNQPQHF. The CDR3 DNA follows: TGTGCCAGCAGTGTGGGGAGGTATAGCAATCAGCCCCAGCATTTT.

The V call is TRBV5-1, the J call TRBJ2-5, with TRBD2 identical over 9 bases. Germline-derived CDR1 and CDR2 are SGHRS and YFSETQ. With 4 bases clipped from V and 1 base from J, the junction kept 8 bases outside the gene matches. This CDR3 has 16 residues. Here the CDR3 reads CASSPAGAGGQETQYF. CDR3 DNA: TGCGCCAGCAGCCCGGCTGGAGCGGGAGGCCAAGAGACCCAGTACTTC.

The chain joins TRBV28 to TRBJ2-6, with D possibly matching TRBD1 (5 bases). This CDR3 contains 15 residues. The V gene's germline CDR1 is MDHEN and CDR2 SYDVKM. Trimming pared 7 bases from V and 0 bases from J, leaving 10 bases between. Here the CDR3 DNA reads TGTGCCAGCACTATTAGGGGCTCTGGGGCCAACGTCCTGACTTTC. Translating gives CASTIRGSGANVLTF.

J is TRBJ2-7 and V is TRBV11-2; 13 bases fit TRBD2. After removal of 4 bases from V and 0 bases from J, the junction contained 12 bases not matched to a gene. CDR3 length equals 19 residues. Germline V lookup: CDR1 SGHAT, CDR2 FQNNGV. The CDR3 reads CASSSLGLAGSRSSYEQYF. The CDR3 DNA sequence: TGTGCCAGCAGCTCCCTGGGACTAGCGGGATCTCGAAGCTCCTACGAGCAGTACTTC.

This chain uses TRBV7-9 with TRBJ2-3; TRBD2 agrees at 7 bases. The CDR3 has 15 amino acids. Germline CDR1 reads SEHNR; CDR2 reads FQNEAQ (reference sequence). J was trimmed by 3 bases and V by 2 bases; bases with no gene match: 5. This CDR3 reads CASSLMGGSTDTQYF. CDR3 in DNA: TGTGCCAGCAGCTTAATGGGAGGGTCGACAGATACGCAGTATTTT.

This sequence joins TRBV29-1 and TRBJ2-1, with 11 bases aligning to TRBD2. Germline V gene sequence: CDR1 SQVTM, CDR2 ANQGSEA. The CDR3 consists of 16 residues. V dropped 4 bases and J dropped 5; count of bases not matched to a gene: 10. In nucleotides, the CDR3 is TGCAGCGTTGGGGGGATGGGACTAGCGGATAACAATGAGCAGTTCTTC. The encoded protein is CSVGGMGLADNNEQFF.

V usage is TRBV7-8 and J usage is TRBJ2-2; a weak D match, TRBD2 (5 bases). Trimming took off 2 bases at V and 6 bases at J, with 10 bases between the two ends. CDR1 and CDR2 (germline): SGHVS, FQNEAQ. This CDR3 has 14 amino acids. The CDR3 sequence is CASSLTGESGELFF. The CDR3 region has the DNA TGTGCCAGCAGCTTAACCGGGGAGTCCGGGGAGCTGTTTTTT.

This chain links TRBV7-2 with TRBJ2-7; D uncertain. Germline CDR1 SGHTA, CDR2 FQGNSA. The ends were cut back, 5 bases at V and 4 bases at J, with 15 bases in the middle. This CDR3 contains 14 residues. The CDR3 reads CASSPRMAEYEQYF. DNA of the CDR3: TGTGCCAGCAGCCCGCGGATGGCCGAATACGAGCAGTACTTC.

This clone was observed a handful of times. The junction and the germline gene differ at one end; a read error may be behind it. The sample holds other DNA sequences that translate to the same CDR3. The chain has TRBV7-3 and TRBJ1-2, with D possibly TRBD1 on 6 matching bases. The CDR3 length is 12 residues. CDR1 SGHTA and CDR2 FQGTGA come from the germline V gene. In DNA form, the CDR3 reads TGCGCCAGCAGCGAGGGGGGGCGAGGCTACACCTTC. Protein product: CASSEGGRGYTF.